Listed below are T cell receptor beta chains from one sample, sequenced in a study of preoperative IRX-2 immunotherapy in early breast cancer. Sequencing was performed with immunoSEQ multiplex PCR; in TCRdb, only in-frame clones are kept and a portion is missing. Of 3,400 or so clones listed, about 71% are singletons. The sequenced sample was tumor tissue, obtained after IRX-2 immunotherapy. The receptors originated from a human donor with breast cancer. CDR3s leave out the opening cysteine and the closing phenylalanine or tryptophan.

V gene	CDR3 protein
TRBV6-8	ASSPVWGGQGGELF
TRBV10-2	ASSVTRGSYEQY
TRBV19	ASSPGQGRTQPQH
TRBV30	AWAPDSYEQY
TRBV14	ASSQAGTGELF
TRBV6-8	ASKEQGRNTIY
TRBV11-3	ASSDRQGSNEKLF
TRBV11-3	ASSRDTTNEKLF
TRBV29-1	SVDGGEVTEAF
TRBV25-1	ASRDGRREETQY
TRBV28	ASSPSGQPQH
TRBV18	ASSPNPDSGNTIY
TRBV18	ASTRVHGIRIYNEQF
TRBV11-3	ASSLERGRWNEQF
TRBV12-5	ASTRDQETQY
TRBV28	ASSFRGSGTLYGYT
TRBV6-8	ASSSQGNTEAF
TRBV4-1	ASSLGPGGLTEAF
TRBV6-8	ASRPGGGRNEKLF
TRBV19	ASSMRGEGRTEAF
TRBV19	ASSIGGGYT
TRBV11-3	ASSLESLAGGRYEQY
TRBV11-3	ASSPDRVMGTGELF
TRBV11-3	ASGSSGPYNEQF